This entry features one TCR beta chain sequence. V lost 4 bases and J lost 3; bases outside the gene matches: 6. From germline, CDR1 is MNHEY and CDR2 SMNVEV (reference sequence). The CDR3 sequence is 14 residues long. This sample was included in a study of cytomegalovirus exposure and HLA in healthy donors. Only in-frame clones appear in the TCRdb table, and some are missing; sequencing was by immunoSEQ multiplex PCR. The data show under 250,000 clones, about nine tenths seen once. The material sequenced was PBMCs. The clonotype originates from a woman aged 18-35 years in good health and CMV-seronegative. V usage is TRBV27 and J usage is TRBJ2-7; 7 bases match TRBD1. CDR3: CASSSGTELYEQYF. CDR3 DNA sequence: TGTGCCAGCAGTTCCGGGACAGAACTCTACGAGCAGTACTTC.